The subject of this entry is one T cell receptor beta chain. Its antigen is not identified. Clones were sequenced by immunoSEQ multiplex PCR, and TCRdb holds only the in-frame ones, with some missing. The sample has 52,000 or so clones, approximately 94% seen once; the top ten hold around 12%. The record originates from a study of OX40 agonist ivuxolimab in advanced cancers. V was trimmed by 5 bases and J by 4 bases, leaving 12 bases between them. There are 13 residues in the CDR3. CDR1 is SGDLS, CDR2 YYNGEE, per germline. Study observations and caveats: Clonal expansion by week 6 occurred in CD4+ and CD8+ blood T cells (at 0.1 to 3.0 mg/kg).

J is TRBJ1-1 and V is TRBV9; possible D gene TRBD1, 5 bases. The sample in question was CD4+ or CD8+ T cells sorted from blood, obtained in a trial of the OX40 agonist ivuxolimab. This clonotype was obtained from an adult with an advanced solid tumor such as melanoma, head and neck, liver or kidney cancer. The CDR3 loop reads CASSSGEATEAFF. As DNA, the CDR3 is TGTGCCAGCAGTTCGGGGGAGGCCACTGAAGCTTTCTTT. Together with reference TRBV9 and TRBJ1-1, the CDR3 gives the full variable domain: DSGVTQTPKHLITATGQRVTLRCSPRSGDLSVYWYQQSLDQGLQFLIQYYNGEERAKGNILERFSAQQFPDLHSELNLSSLELGDSALYFCASSSGEATEAFFGQGTRLTVV.